Following are 8 T cell receptor beta chains from one sample sequenced in a study of blood T cell repertoires in COVID-19 (dated by TCRdb to 2020 to 2021). To prepare the library, the immunoSEQ multiplex PCR assay was applied. TCRdb stores this immuneACCESS table with in-frame sequences only. Part of the clones is absent; in the studies checked, under half of the shortfall reflects unresolved V genes, and no reason is known for the rest. The sample data list some 100,000 clones, and roughly 88% of these were observed just once. The ten top clones hold 5.5% to 8% of the sample. The sample was peripheral blood. Receptors originate from a woman aged 55-70 years with acute or convalescent COVID-19.

The chain couples TRBV19 to TRBJ2-3; 7 nucleotides agree with TRBD2. The CDR3 is 16 amino acids. The trim removed 6 bases at V and 1 base at J, leaving 10 bases unmatched. Germline values: CDR1 LNHDA, CDR2 SQIVND (reference sequence). Written as DNA, the CDR3 is TGTGCCAGTAGGGGAGGGCCTACTCGGGGCACAGATACGCAGTATTTT. Translating gives CASRGGPTRGTDTQYF.

This clone occurred once. The gene calls are TRBV29-1 and TRBJ2-1; 9 bases are a match to TRBD2. Germline V gives CDR1 SQVTM, CDR2 ANQGSEA. Losses at the gene ends were 4 bases for V and 8 bases for J; bases not matched to a gene: 9. This CDR3 has 14 amino acids. CDR3 nucleotide sequence: TGCAGCGTTGCAGTAGCGGGAGTAATGGATGAGCAGTTCTTC. It is translated as CSVAVAGVMDEQFF.

In this sample, this clone turned up once. This chain uses TRBV5-1 with TRBJ2-3; D not resolved. The CDR3 totals 15 residues. V was cut by 0 bases and J by 2 bases, with 10 bases left in between. Germline CDR1 and CDR2: SGHRS and YFSETQ. This CDR3 reads CASSLVGRVTDTQYF. DNA for the CDR3: TGCGCCAGCAGCTTGGTCGGTCGGGTCACAGATACGCAGTATTTT.

As regards this clone: The sample contains more than one DNA sequence encoding this CDR3. The chain joins TRBV9 to TRBJ2-3; D gene unclear. In germline, CDR1 is SGDLS, CDR2 YYNGEE. Trimming removed 0 bases at V and 0 bases at J, with 8 bases between. This CDR3 is built from 15 residues. The CDR3 DNA follows: TGTGCCAGCAGCGTAGGTGTGAGTAGCACAGATACGCAGTATTTT. This gives the protein CASSVGVSSTDTQYF.

This chain joins TRBV30 and TRBJ1-5; D is unclear. Germline V gene lookup returns CDR1 GTSNPN and CDR2 SVGIG (reference sequence). The V and J ends lost 2 bases and 3 bases respectively, with 5 bases between them. The CDR3 totals 12 residues. In DNA form, the CDR3 reads TGTGCCTGGAGTTTCCTCAATCAGCCCCAGCATTTT. It codes for CAWSFLNQPQHF.

The rearrangement joins TRBV6-6 to TRBJ2-4; a weak D match, TRBD1 (5 bases). The CDR3 consists of 14 residues. Germline V gene data show CDR1 as MNHNY and CDR2 as SVGAGI (reference sequence). The germline V and J ends were trimmed by 5 bases and 5 bases, with 13 bases remaining between them. CDR3 sequence (DNA): TGTGCCAGCAGTGTCACAGGCCTCGAAAACATTCAGTACTTC. The encoded protein is CASSVTGLENIQYF.

This chain connects TRBV2 to TRBJ2-1; 12 positions match TRBD1. The CDR3 is 15 residues long. J was trimmed by 7 bases and V by 4 bases; bases with no gene match: 5. Germline loops: CDR1 SNHLY, CDR2 FYNNEI. The CDR3 sequence is CASSAGTGGRNEQFF. The CDR3 nucleotides are TGTGCCAGCAGTGCAGGGACAGGGGGCAGGAATGAGCAGTTCTTC.

This CDR3 is CASSLGGLAGYNEQFF. The CDR3 DNA reads TGTGCCAGCAGCTTAGGGGGACTAGCGGGTTACAATGAGCAGTTCTTC. The chain links TRBV11-3 to TRBJ2-1; TRBD2 agrees at 12 bases. CDR1 and CDR2 from the germline V gene are SGHNT and YENEEA. The CDR3 spans 16 residues. V was pared by 1 base and J by 4 bases, with 2 bases of the junction left unmatched. Using reference TRBV11-3 and TRBJ2-1 for the parts outside the CDR3, the full variable domain is EAGVVQSPRYKIIEKKQPVAFWCNPISGHNTLYWYLQNLGQGPELLIRYENEEAVDDSQLPKDRFSAERLKGVDSTLKIQPAELGDSAVYLCASSLGGLAGYNEQFFGPGTRLTVL.